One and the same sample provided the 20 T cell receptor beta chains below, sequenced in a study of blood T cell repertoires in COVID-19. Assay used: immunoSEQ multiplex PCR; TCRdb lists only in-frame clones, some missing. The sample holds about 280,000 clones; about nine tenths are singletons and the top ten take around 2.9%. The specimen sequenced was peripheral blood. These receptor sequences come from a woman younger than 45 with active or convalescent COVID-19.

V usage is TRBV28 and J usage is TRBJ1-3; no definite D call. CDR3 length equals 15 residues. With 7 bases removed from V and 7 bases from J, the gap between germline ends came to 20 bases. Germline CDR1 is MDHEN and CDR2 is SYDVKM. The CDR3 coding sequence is TGTGCCAGCATACCTTCGGCGGGGTTGCGCAACACCATATATTTT. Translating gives CASIPSAGLRNTIYF.

CDR3 nucleotides: TGTGCCAGCAGCTTGTCCCGGGACTGGAGCACAGATACGCAGTATTTT. Its protein is CASSLSRDWSTDTQYF. The V gene is TRBV7-9, the J gene TRBJ2-3; TRBD2 is a possible D gene (6 bases). Deletions cut 3 bases from V and 0 bases from J, with 13 bases between. There are 16 residues in the CDR3. Germline CDR1 is SEHNR and CDR2 is FQNEAQ (reference sequence).

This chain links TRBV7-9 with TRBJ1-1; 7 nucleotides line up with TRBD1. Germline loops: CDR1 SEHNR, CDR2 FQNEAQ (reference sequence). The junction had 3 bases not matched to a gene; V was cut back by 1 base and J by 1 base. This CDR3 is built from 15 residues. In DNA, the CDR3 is TGTGCCAGCAGCTTAGGGGGACAGAGGAACACTGAAGCTTTCTTT. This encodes CASSLGGQRNTEAFF.

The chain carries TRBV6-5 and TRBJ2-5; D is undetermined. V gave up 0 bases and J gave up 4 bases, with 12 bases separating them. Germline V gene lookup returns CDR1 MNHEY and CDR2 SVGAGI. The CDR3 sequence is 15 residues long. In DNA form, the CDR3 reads TGTGCCAGCAGTTACTCGAGCGCCGGGTTAGAGACCCAGTACTTC. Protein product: CASSYSSAGLETQYF.

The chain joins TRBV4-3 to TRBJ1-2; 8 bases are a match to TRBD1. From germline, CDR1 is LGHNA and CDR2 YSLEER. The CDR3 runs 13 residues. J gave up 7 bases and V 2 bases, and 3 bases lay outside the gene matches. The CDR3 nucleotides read TGCGCCAGCAGCCAACAGGGGGCGGCTGGCTACACCTTC. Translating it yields CASSQQGAAGYTF.

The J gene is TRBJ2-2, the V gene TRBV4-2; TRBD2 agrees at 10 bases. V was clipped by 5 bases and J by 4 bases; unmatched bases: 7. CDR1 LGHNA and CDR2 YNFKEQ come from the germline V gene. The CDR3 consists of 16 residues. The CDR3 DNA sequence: TGTGCCAGCAGCTGGGCTAGCGGGGGTGGCACCGGGGAGCTGTTTTTT. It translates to CASSWASGGGTGELFF.

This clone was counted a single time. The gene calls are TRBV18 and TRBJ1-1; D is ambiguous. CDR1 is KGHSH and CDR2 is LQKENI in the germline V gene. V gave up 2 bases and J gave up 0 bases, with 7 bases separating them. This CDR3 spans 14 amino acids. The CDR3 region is CASSPGGLNTEAFF. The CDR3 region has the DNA TGTGCCAGCTCACCAGGAGGGCTGAACACTGAAGCTTTCTTT.

The CDR3, as DNA: TGTGCCAGCAGCAGGGGGCAGGTCCAGCCCCAGCATTTT. Translating it yields CASSRGQVQPQHF. The V call is TRBV6-6, the J call TRBJ1-5, with 8 positions matching TRBD1. Trimming took 6 bases from V and 7 from J; bases not matched to a gene: 5. This CDR3 is 13 amino acids long. CDR1 is MNHNY, CDR2 SVGAGI, per germline (reference sequence).

The CDR3 reads CASRLAHSGNTIYF. Written as DNA, the CDR3 is TGTGCCAGCAGATTGGCCCACTCTGGAAACACCATATATTTT. The gene calls are TRBV6-5 and TRBJ1-3, with unresolved D. CDR1 is MNHEY and CDR2 is SVGAGI in the germline V gene. Trimming left V 6 bases short and J 0 bases short, with 9 bases between. The CDR3 length is 14 residues.

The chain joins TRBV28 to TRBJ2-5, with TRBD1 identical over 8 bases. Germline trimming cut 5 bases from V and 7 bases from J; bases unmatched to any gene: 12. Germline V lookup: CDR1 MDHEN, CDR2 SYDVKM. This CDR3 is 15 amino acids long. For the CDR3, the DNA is TGTGCCAGCAGTCGTCAGGACAGGGTCACGGGGACCCAGTACTTC. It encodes CASSRQDRVTGTQYF.

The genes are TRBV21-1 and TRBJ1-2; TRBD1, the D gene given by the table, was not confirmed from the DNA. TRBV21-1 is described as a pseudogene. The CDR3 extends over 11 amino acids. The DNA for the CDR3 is TGTGCCAGCAGAGAAGGGGGAAGGGACACCTTC. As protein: CASREGGRDTF.

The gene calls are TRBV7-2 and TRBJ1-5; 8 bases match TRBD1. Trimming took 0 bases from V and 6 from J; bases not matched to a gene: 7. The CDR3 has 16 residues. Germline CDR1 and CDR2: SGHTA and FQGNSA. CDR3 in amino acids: CASSLAATGVGQPQHF. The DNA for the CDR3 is TGTGCCAGCAGCTTAGCGGCGACAGGGGTCGGTCAGCCCCAGCATTTT.

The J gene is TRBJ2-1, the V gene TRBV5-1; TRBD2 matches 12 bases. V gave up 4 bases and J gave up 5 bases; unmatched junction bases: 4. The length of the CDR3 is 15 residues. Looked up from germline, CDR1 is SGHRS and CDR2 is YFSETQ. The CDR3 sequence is CASSPGTSGHNEQFF. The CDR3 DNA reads TGCGCCAGCAGCCCCGGGACTAGCGGGCACAATGAGCAGTTCTTC.

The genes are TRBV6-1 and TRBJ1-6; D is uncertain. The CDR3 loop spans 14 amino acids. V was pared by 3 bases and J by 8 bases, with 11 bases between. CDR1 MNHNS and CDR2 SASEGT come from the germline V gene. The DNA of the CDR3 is TGTGCCAGCAGTGAGGCGGGGAATGATTCACCCCTCCACTTT. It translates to CASSEAGNDSPLHF.

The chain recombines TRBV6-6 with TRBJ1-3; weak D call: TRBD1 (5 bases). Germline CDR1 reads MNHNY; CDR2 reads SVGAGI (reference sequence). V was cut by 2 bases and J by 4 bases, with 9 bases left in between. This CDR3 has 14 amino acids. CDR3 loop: CASSYQGSGNTIYF. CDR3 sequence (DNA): TGTGCCAGCAGTTACCAGGGATCGGGAAACACCATATATTTT.

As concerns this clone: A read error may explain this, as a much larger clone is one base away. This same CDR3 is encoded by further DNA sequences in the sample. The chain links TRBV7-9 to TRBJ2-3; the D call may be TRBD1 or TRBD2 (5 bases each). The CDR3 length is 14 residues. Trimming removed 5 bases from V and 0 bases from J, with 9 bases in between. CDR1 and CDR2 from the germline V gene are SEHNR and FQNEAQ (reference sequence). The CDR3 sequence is CASSLEGSTDTQYF. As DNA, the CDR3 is TGTGCCAGCAGCCTAGAGGGGAGCACAGATACGCAGTATTTT.

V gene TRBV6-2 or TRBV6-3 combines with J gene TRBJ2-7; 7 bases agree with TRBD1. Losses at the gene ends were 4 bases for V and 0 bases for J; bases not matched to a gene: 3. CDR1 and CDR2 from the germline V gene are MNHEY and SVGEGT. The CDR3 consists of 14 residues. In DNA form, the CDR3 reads TGTGCCAGCAGTTGGACAGGCAGCTCCTACGAGCAGTACTTC. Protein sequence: CASSWTGSSYEQYF.

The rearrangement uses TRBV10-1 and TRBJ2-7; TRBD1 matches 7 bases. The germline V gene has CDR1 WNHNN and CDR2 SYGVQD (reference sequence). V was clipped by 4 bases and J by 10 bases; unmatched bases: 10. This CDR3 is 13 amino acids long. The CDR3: CASSATGRGFQYF. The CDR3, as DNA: TGCGCCAGCAGTGCGACAGGGCGAGGTTTCCAGTACTTC.

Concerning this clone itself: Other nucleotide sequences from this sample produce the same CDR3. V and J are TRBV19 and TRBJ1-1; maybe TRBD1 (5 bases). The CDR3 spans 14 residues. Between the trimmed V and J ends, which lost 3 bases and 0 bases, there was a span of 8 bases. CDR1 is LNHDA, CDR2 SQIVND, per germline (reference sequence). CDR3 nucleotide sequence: TGTGCCAGTAGTATCGGGGGGGTGAACACTGAAGCTTTCTTT. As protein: CASSIGGVNTEAFF.

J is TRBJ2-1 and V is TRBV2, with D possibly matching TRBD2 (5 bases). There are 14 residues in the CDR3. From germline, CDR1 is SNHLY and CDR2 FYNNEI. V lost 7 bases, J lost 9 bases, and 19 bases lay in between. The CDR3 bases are TGTGCCAGCATCGAACGGGTGTCCGAGGGTGAGCAGTTCTTC. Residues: CASIERVSEGEQFF.